A single sample gave rise to the 4 T cell receptor beta chains below, sequenced in a study of shared clonotypes between healthy human individuals. Profiling relied on immunoSEQ multiplex PCR, and the TCRdb table lists in-frame clones only, not all of them. Of 2 million to 2.5 million clones listed, over 85% are singletons. The specimen sequenced was naive CD4+ T cells from PBMCs. Documented subset: CD45RA+ positively selected. Receptor source: a man between 18 and 29 years old in good health. Some clones in this sample may be carry-over from other donors' samples.

This chain uses TRBV29-1 with TRBJ2-1; D may be TRBD1 (6 bases). Germline V gene data show CDR1 as SQVTM and CDR2 as ANQGSEA. This CDR3 contains 14 residues. V shed 4 bases and J shed 3 bases, with 13 bases lying between them. The CDR3 protein is CSVVGAGVYNEQFF. In nucleotides, the CDR3 is TGCAGCGTTGTGGGGGCAGGAGTCTACAATGAGCAGTTCTTC.

V and J are TRBV28 and TRBJ1-5; 7 nucleotides align to TRBD1. The J segment lost 4 bases and the V segment lost 7 bases, leaving 13 bases of the junction unmatched. This CDR3 is 16 amino acids long. Per germline, CDR1 MDHEN and CDR2 SYDVKM. The DNA of the CDR3 is TGTGCCAGCAACCTGGCGGGAACAGGGGTGAATCAGCCCCAGCATTTT. Amino acids: CASNLAGTGVNQPQHF.

This clone has only one observation. This rearrangement joins TRBV2 to TRBJ2-5; tentative D call: TRBD1 (6 bases). Germline V CDR1 and CDR2: SNHLY, FYNNEI. V lost 0 bases to trimming and J lost 3 bases, with 17 bases between them. CDR3 length: 17 amino acids. CDR3 DNA: TGTGCCAGCAGTGAAGCGCCACAGGGCCCTCTAAAAGAGACCCAGTACTTC. Residues: CASSEAPQGPLKETQYF.

The CDR3 is CSATGAGDQEKLFF. The CDR3 nucleotides are TGCAGCGCGACTGGGGCAGGGGATCAGGAAAAACTGTTTTTT. The chain uses TRBV29-1 and TRBJ1-4; TRBD1 is a possible D gene (6 bases). The CDR3 has 14 residues. Germline assignment: CDR1 SQVTM and CDR2 ANQGSEA. V lost 7 bases and J lost 8, with 20 bases in between.